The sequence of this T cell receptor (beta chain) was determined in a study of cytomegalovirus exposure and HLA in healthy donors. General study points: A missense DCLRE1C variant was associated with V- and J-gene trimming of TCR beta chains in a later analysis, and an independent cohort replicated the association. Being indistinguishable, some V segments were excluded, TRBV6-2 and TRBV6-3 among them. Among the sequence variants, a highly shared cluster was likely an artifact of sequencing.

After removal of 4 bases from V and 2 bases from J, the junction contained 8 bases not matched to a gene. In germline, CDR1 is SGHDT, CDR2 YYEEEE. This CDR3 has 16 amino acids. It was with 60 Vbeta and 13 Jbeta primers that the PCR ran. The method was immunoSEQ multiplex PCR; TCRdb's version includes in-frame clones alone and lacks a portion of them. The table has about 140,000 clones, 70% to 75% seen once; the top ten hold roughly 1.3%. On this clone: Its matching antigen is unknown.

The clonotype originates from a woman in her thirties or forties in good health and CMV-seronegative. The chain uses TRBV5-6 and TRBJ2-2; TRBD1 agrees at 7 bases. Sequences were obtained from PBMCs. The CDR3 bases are TGTGCCAGCAGCCGCACAGACAGGGTTAACACCGGGGAGCTGTTTTTT. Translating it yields CASSRTDRVNTGELFF.